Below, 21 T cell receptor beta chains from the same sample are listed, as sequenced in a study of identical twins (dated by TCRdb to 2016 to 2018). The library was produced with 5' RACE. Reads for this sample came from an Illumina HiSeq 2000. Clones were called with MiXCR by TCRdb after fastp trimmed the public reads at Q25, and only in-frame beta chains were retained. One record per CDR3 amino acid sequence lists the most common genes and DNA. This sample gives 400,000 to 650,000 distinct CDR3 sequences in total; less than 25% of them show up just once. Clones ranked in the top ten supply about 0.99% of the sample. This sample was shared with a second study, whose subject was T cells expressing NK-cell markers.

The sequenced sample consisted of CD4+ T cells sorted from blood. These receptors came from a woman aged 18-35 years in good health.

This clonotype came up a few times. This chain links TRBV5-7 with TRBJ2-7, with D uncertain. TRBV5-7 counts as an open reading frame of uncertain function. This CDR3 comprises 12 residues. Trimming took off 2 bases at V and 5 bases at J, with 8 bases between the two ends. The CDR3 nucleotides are TGTGCCAGCAGCTTTGTCCCGAACGAGCAGTACTTC. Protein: CASSFVPNEQYF.

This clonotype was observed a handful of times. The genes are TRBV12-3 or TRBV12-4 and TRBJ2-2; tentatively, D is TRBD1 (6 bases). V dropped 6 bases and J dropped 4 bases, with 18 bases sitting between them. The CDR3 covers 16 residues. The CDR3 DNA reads TGTGCCAGCAGATCTCGGGCAGGGGACGGCACCGGGGAGCTGTTTTTT. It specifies CASRSRAGDGTGELFF.

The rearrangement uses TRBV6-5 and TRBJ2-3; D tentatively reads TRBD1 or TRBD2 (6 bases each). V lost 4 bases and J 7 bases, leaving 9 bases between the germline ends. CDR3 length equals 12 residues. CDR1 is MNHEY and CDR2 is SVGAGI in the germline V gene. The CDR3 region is CASSWGAHTQYF. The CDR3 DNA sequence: TGTGCCAGCAGTTGGGGGGCCCATACGCAGTATTTT.

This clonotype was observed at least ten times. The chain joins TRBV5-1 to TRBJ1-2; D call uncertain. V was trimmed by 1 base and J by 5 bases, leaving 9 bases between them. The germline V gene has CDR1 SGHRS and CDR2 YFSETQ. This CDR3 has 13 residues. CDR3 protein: CASSLNERYGYTF. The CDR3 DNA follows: TGCGCCAGCAGCTTGAATGAGCGATATGGCTACACCTTC.

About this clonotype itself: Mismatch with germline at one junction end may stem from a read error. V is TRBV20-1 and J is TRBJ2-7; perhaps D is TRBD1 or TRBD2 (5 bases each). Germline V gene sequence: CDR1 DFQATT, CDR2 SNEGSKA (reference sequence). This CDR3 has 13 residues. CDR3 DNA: TGCAGCGCTCTTGGGGACCACGGGAACGAGCGGTACTTC. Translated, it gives CSALGDHGNERYF.

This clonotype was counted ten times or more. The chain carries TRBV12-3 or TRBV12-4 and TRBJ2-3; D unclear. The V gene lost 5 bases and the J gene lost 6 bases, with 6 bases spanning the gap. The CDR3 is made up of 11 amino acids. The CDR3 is CASSLPDTQYF. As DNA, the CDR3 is TGTGCCAGCAGTCTACCGGATACGCAGTATTTT.

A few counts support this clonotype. The CDR3 sequence: CASRVIGVANTGELFF. DNA for the CDR3: TGCGCCAGCAGGGTGATCGGGGTGGCGAACACCGGGGAGCTGTTTTTT. This sequence joins TRBV5-1 and TRBJ2-2; possible D gene TRBD2, 5 bases. The ends were cut back, 5 bases at V and 0 bases at J, with 14 bases in the middle. Germline CDR1 SGHRS, CDR2 YFSETQ. The CDR3 runs to 16 residues.

The CDR3 region has the DNA TGCAGTGCTAGAGATCCAGCGGACTCGACCCAGTACTTC. Amino acids: CSARDPADSTQYF. The rearrangement joins TRBV20-1 to TRBJ2-5; tentative D call: TRBD2 (5 bases). The CDR3 contains 13 residues. Germline-derived CDR1 and CDR2 are DFQATT and SNEGSKA (reference sequence). The ends were cut back, 0 bases at V and 7 bases at J, with 12 bases in the middle.

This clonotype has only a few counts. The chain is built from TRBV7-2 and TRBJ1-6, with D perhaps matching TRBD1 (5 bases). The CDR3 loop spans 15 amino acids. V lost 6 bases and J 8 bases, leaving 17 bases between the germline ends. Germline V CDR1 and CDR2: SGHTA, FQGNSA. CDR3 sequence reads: CASRAPGPSDSPLHF. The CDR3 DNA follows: TGTGCCAGCAGGGCTCCGGGACCGTCGGATTCACCCCTCCACTTT.

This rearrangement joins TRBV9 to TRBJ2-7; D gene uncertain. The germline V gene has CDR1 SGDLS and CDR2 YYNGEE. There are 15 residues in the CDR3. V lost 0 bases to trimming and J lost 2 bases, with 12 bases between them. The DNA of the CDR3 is TGTGCCAGCAGCGTAGCCGACTCGAGAACCTACGAGCAGTACTTC. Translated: CASSVADSRTYEQYF.

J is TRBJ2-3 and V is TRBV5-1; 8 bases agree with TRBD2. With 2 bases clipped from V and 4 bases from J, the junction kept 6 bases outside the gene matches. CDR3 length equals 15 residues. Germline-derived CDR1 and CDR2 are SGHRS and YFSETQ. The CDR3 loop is CASSFGGGPSDTQYF. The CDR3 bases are TGCGCCAGCAGCTTCGGCGGGGGGCCCTCAGATACGCAGTATTTT.

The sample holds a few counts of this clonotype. The CDR3 nucleotides are TGCGCCAGCAGCCAAGGGGCAGGCTTTTCTGGGGCCAACGTCCTGACTTTC. It yields the protein CASSQGAGFSGANVLTF. The chain has TRBV4-3 and TRBJ2-6; no definite D call. This CDR3 is built from 17 residues. With 1 base removed from V and 1 base from J, the gap between germline ends came to 11 bases. The germline gives CDR1 LGHNA, CDR2 YSLEER.

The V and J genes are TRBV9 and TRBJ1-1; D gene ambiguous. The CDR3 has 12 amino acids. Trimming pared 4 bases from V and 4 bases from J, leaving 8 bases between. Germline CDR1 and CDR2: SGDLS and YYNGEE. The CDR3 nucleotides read TGTGCCAGCAGCAAAGGAACCACTGAAGCTTTCTTT. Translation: CASSKGTTEAFF. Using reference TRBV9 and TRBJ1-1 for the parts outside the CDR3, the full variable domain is DSGVTQTPKHLITATGQRVTLRCSPRSGDLSVYWYQQSLDQGLQFLIQYYNGEERAKGNILERFSAQQFPDLHSELNLSSLELGDSALYFCASSKGTTEAFFGQGTRLTVV.

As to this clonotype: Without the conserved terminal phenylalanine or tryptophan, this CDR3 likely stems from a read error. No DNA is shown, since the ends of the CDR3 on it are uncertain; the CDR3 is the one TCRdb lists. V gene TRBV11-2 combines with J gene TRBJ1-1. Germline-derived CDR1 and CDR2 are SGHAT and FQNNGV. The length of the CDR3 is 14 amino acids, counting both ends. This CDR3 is CASSSLGGGLKKKL.

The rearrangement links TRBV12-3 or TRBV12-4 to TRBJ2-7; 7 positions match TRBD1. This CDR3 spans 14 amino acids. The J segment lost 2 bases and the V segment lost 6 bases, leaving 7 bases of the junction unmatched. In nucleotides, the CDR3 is TGTGCCAGCAGCCGTGGGACAGCCGCCTACGAGCAGTACTTC. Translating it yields CASSRGTAAYEQYF.

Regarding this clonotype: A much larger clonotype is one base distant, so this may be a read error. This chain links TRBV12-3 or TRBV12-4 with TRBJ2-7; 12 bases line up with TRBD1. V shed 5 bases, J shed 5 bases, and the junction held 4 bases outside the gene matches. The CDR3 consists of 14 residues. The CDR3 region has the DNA TGTGCCAGCAGTCCGGGACAGGGGGCCCACGAGCAGTACTTC. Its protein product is CASSPGQGAHEQYF.

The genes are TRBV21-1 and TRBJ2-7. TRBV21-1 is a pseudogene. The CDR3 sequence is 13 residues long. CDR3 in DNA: TGTGCCAGCAGCAAAGAGCAGCCCTACGAGCAGTACTTC. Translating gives CASSKEQPYEQYF.

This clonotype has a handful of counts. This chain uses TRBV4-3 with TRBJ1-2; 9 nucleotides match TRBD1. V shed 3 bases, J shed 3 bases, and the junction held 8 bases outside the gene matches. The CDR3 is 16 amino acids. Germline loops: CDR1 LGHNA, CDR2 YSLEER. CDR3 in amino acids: CASSHQGQGIHYGYTF. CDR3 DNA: TGCGCCAGCAGCCATCAGGGACAGGGAATCCACTATGGCTACACCTTC.

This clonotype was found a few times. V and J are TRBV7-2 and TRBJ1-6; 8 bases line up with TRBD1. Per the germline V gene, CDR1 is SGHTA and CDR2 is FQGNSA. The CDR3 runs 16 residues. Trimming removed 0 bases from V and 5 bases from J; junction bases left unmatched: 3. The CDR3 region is CASSLAGTGNNSPLHF. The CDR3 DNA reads TGTGCCAGCAGCTTAGCCGGGACAGGAAATAATTCACCCCTCCACTTT.

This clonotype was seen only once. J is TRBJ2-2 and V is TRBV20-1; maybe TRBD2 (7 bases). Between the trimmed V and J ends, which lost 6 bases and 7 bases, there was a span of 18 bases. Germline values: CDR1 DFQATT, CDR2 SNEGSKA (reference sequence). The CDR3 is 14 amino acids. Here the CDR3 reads CSAPEGGPGGELFF. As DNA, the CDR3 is TGCAGTGCCCCTGAGGGGGGGCCTGGCGGGGAGCTGTTTTTT.

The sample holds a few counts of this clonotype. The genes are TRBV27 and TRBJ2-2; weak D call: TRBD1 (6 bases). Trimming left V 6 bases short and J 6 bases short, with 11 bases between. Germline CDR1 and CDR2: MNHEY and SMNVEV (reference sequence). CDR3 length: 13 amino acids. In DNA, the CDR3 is TGTGCCAGCAGAACAAACAGGGCCGGGGAGCTGTTTTTT. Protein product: CASRTNRAGELFF.